This T cell receptor (beta chain) was captured in a study of T-cell memory formation after mild COVID-19 (dated by TCRdb to the early 2020s). Broadly, across the study: TCR sequence clusters from the two donors were largely donor specific. In a couple of donors, T-cell clones that expanded and contracted after mild COVID-19 were tracked by sequencing TCRalpha and TCRbeta repertoires over time. The cohort comprised two young, previously healthy adult volunteers, one female and one male.

TCRdb lists the instrument as Illumina NovaSeq 6000. TCRalpha and TCRbeta cDNA libraries were constructed by 5'RACE with constant-segment primers, with sample barcodes and unique molecular identifiers being introduced. Trizol reagent was used to extract RNA from every sample. Amplification of the libraries took two PCR steps, and the second step added a second sample barcode plus Illumina TruSeq adapters. Sequencing of libraries was performed on an Illumina NovaSeq with 2 x 150 bp paired-end reads. The published analysis was carried out like this. Demultiplexing of reads and collapsing into UMI-guided consensus sequences were performed with migec v1.2.7. Using mixcr v2.1.11, UMI consensuses were aligned to TRA and TRB V and J templates and then assembled into clonotypes. Expanded or contracted clonotypes were those called significant by both edgeR and NoisET, with noise models trained on biological replicates. For edgeR calls, a false discovery rate-adjusted p below 0.01 and a log2 fold-change threshold of 1 were applied. PCA with hierarchical clustering of max-normalized trajectories of the 1000 most abundant clonotypes was used as exploratory dynamics analysis. Separately sequenced CD4+ and CD8+ repertoires were used to assign a CD4 or CD8 phenotype to each responding clone. The public reads were reanalyzed by TCRdb: fastp trimming at Q25, MiXCR alignment, in-frame beta chains only. Identical CDR3 proteins give one entry, which carries the most common genes and DNA. TCRdb's processing, not the authors', yielded these V and J calls. This sample lists almost 550,000 distinct CDR3 sequences; 20% were detected once. Of the sample, around 13% falls within the top ten clones.

This clonotype has only a few counts. The antigen it recognizes is unknown. Per-base qualities were not stored, and no clone one base away is much larger. Overall study outcomes, separate from this receptor: SARS-CoV-2 specificity of the second-wave clones peaking on day 37 was not confirmed. Contracting CD4+ clones appeared mostly in the CM and EM memory subsets, whereas CD8+ clones were enriched in EMRA. From day 15 to 85, contracting clones showed balanced CD4/CD8 phenotypes, whereas a second wave of clones that expanded from day 15 to 37 leaned towards CD4+. Some responding clones were found in pre-infection memory, which suggests that pre-existing cross-reactive memory T cells took part in the SARS-CoV-2 response. Only a couple of mild cases were covered in the study, and larger cohorts including severe cases with pre-infection samples were considered necessary.

V is pruned by 3 bases and J by 0 bases, leaving 4 bases of the junction without a gene match. CDR1 and CDR2, per the germline V gene, are SGHRS and YFSETQ. The CDR3 covers 16 residues, taking in both the cysteine and the phenylalanine. Only CDR3 DNA remains: 48 bases, in frame from the first base. Ficoll-Paque density gradient centrifugation was the method used to isolate PBMCs. This clonotype was sampled from an adult woman who had mild COVID-19 (a few samples of this study predate the infection). The sample titles of this study are shuffled in the database, so cell type and time point are left out; the donor was told from shared clones. The sample comprised PBMCs or a T cell subset sorted from them (not recorded which). The rearrangement combines TRBV5-1 with TRBJ2-5, and TRBD2 matches 11 of the central bases. The nucleotides are TGCGCCAGCAGCTGGCAGACTAGCGGGAACCAAGAGACCCAGTACTTC. Its amino acids are CASSWQTSGNQETQYF.